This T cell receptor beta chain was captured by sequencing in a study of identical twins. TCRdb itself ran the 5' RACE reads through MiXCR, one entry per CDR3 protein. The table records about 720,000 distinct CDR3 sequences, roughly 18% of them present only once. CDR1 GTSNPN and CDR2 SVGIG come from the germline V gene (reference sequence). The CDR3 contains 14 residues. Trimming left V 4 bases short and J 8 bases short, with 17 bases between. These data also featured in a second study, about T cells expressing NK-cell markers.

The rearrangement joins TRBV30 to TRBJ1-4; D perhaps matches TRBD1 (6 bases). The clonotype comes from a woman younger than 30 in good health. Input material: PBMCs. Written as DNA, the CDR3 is TGTGCCTGGACCTCTACAGGGTTGGGGGAAAAACTGTTTTTT. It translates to CAWTSTGLGEKLFF.